A selection of T cell receptor beta chains follows, all from one sample in a study of T cell repertoires in cytomegalovirus infection. Each CDR3 protein is one row after TCRdb ran MiXCR on the reads. The repertoire consists of more than 500,000 distinct CDR3 sequences, with 15% to 20% occurring once and the leading ten covering about 24%. Sample: CD8+ T cells from PBMCs. Receptors originate from a human donor in good health (CMV status not recorded). Some clones in this sample may be carry-over from other donors' samples. CDR3s include the opening cysteine and the closing phenylalanine or tryptophan.

CDR3 protein: CASSLPRQETQYF; V gene: TRBV5-1; J gene: TRBJ2-5
CDR3 protein: CASSSPLEEREPSEQFF; V gene: TRBV27; J gene: TRBJ2-1
CDR3 protein: CASSSWIAQYEQYF; V gene: TRBV2; J gene: TRBJ2-7
CDR3 protein: CASSEKGQGYYEQYF; V gene: TRBV6-1; J gene: TRBJ2-7
CDR3 protein: CASSFGRESYEQYF; V gene: TRBV27; J gene: TRBJ2-7
CDR3 protein: CASSLAQGGPYGYTF; V gene: TRBV7-8; J gene: TRBJ1-2
CDR3 protein: CASSSGLAGVDTQYF; V gene: TRBV7-2; J gene: TRBJ2-3
CDR3 protein: CASSEGDGGGETQYF; V gene: TRBV9; J gene: TRBJ2-5
CDR3 protein: CATAGGVGPQHF; V gene: TRBV27; J gene: TRBJ1-5
CDR3 protein: CASSYRGGGPYNEQFF; V gene: TRBV7-9; J gene: TRBJ2-1
CDR3 protein: CASSGSGRAGYEQYF; V gene: TRBV5-4; J gene: TRBJ2-7
CDR3 protein: CASSPKRSYNEQFF; V gene: TRBV9; J gene: TRBJ2-1
CDR3 protein: CASSVRYMNTEAFF; V gene: TRBV19; J gene: TRBJ1-1
CDR3 protein: CASSLGQGGFYEQYF; V gene: TRBV14; J gene: TRBJ2-7
CDR3 protein: CAWSSGTGKGYTF; V gene: TRBV30; J gene: TRBJ1-2
CDR3 protein: CASSYSRTEAFF; V gene: TRBV6-5; J gene: TRBJ1-1
CDR3 protein: CATSRGDRVNTEAFF; V gene: TRBV15; J gene: TRBJ1-1
CDR3 protein: CASSGDSGEAFF; V gene: TRBV11-3; J gene: TRBJ1-1
CDR3 protein: CASSYSRGLDSPLHF; V gene: TRBV6-6; J gene: TRBJ1-6
CDR3 protein: CAIRGRGEYNEQFF; V gene: TRBV10-3; J gene: TRBJ2-1
CDR3 protein: CASSPSLTGDKEQFF; V gene: TRBV4-2; J gene: TRBJ2-1
CDR3 protein: CASSLGGWTEAFF; V gene: TRBV7-2; J gene: TRBJ1-1
CDR3 protein: CASSEGTESSYNSPLHF; V gene: TRBV10-2; J gene: TRBJ1-6